This T cell receptor (beta chain) is drawn from a study of shared clonotypes between healthy human individuals. Recent vaccinations or acute infections were absent in the healthy HIV-negative adult donors. The CDR3 length is 15 residues. With V trimmed by 2 bases and J by 2 bases, 4 bases remained unmatched. Germline CDR1 SGHTA, CDR2 FQGNSA. Concerning this clone: The same CDR3 can be traced to other DNA sequences in this sample.

The protocol was immunoSEQ multiplex PCR, while the TCRdb copy is restricted to in-frame clones and leaves out a portion. The sample holds approximately 2.4 million clones; under 97% are singletons and the top ten take 0.1% to 0.15%. The rearrangement links TRBV7-2 to TRBJ2-7; 9 bases line up with TRBD2. Sequencing input: naive CD4+ T cells sorted from blood. The subset was: CD45RA+ positively selected. This receptor was obtained from a man between 18 and 35 years old in good health. The DNA for the CDR3 is TGTGCCAGCAGCTTATCTAGCGGGGTCCCCTACGAGCAGTACTTC. This codes for CASSLSSGVPYEQYF.